One sample yielded the 30 T cell receptor beta chains listed below, sequenced in a study of T cell responses to AZD1222 COVID-19 vaccine. Clones were sequenced by immunoSEQ multiplex PCR, and TCRdb holds only the in-frame ones, with some missing. The table has 140,000 to 150,000 clones, over 90% seen once. The starting material was peripheral blood, obtained on day 0 of AZD1222 vaccination. The receptor set was obtained from an adult in good health.

V is TRBV10-3 and J is TRBJ1-2; 8 nucleotides align to TRBD1. The trim removed 5 bases at V and 2 bases at J, leaving 4 bases unmatched. The CDR3 spans 14 residues. Germline-derived CDR1 and CDR2 are ENHRY and SYGVKD. CDR3 DNA sequence: TGTGCCATCAGTCCCGGACAGGGCAACTATGGCTACACCTTC. It yields the protein CAISPGQGNYGYTF.

The chain uses TRBV19 and TRBJ1-2; D might be TRBD1 (6 bases). Germline V gene sequence: CDR1 LNHDA, CDR2 SQIVND (reference sequence). This CDR3 region has 14 residues. Trimming shortened V by 3 bases and J by 3 bases, and 11 bases separated the two germline ends. The CDR3 region has the DNA TGTGCCAGTAGTATCCCGGGGGCGGACTATGGCTACACCTTC. Amino acid sequence: CASSIPGADYGYTF.

The rearrangement links TRBV19 to TRBJ2-5; TRBD2 matches 9 bases. CDR3 size: 15 residues. Trimming at V came to 5 bases and at J to 5 bases, leaving 9 bases not matched to a gene. CDR1 LNHDA and CDR2 SQIVND come from the germline V gene (reference sequence). The CDR3 coding sequence is TGTGCCAGTAGTCCCGGACTAGCGCTGGGGGAGACCCAGTACTTC. It is translated as CASSPGLALGETQYF.

This clone was found once. The V gene is TRBV2, the J gene TRBJ1-4; tentative D call: TRBD1 (5 bases). This CDR3 has 15 amino acids. Per the germline V gene, CDR1 is SNHLY and CDR2 is FYNNEI. Trimming stripped 2 bases from V and 8 bases from J, with 15 bases between. The CDR3 DNA reads as TGTGCCAGCAGTGAAAGGCAGGGTGCTGACGAAAAACTGTTTTTT. This sequence encodes CASSERQGADEKLFF.

The chain combines TRBV30 with TRBJ1-6; D may be TRBD1 (6 bases). Trimming cost V 2 bases and J 10 bases, with 15 bases left between them. CDR1 is GTSNPN, CDR2 SVGIG, per germline (reference sequence). The CDR3 extends over 14 amino acids. The CDR3 DNA reads TGTGCCTGGAGTCAGTACAGGGAACGATCACCCCTCCACTTT. Translation: CAWSQYRERSPLHF.

The rearrangement links TRBV6-4 to TRBJ1-2; D not certain. The CDR3 is 13 residues long. Germline-derived CDR1 and CDR2 are MRHNA and SNTAGT. Trimming shortened V by 4 bases and J by 2 bases, and 8 bases separated the two germline ends. CDR3 nucleotides: TGTGCCAGCAGTGTTCACTTAAACTATGGCTACACCTTC. As protein: CASSVHLNYGYTF.

The CDR3 region is CATSRSLASGETQYF. In nucleotides, the CDR3 is TGTGCCACCAGCAGATCCCTAGCGTCAGGGGAGACCCAGTACTTC. This chain joins TRBV15 and TRBJ2-5; D is possibly TRBD2 (6 bases). Trimming shortened V by 2 bases and J by 5 bases, and 15 bases separated the two germline ends. Germline CDR1 LNHNV, CDR2 YYDKDF (reference sequence). This CDR3 spans 15 amino acids.

The chain has TRBV4-1 and TRBJ1-2; D is ambiguous. The V end lost 1 base, the J end lost 0 bases, and 9 bases lay between the germline ends. Germline V lookup: CDR1 MGHRA, CDR2 YSYEKL. The CDR3 runs 15 residues. CDR3 region: CASSQGPGANYGYTF. The CDR3 DNA reads as TGCGCCAGCAGCCAAGGGCCGGGAGCTAACTATGGCTACACCTTC.

This chain connects TRBV5-1 to TRBJ2-7; possibly TRBD1 for D (5 bases). Germline V CDR1 and CDR2: SGHRS, YFSETQ. The V and J ends lost 5 bases and 2 bases respectively, with 17 bases between them. The CDR3 extends over 15 amino acids. The DNA of the CDR3 is TGCGCCAGCAGTTACAGGCAGGCAGACCCCTACGAGCAGTACTTC. Translated, it gives CASSYRQADPYEQYF.

The rearrangement uses TRBV18 and TRBJ2-7; 7 nucleotides agree with TRBD1. From germline, CDR1 is KGHSH and CDR2 LQKENI. Trimming at V came to 3 bases and at J to 0 bases, leaving 5 bases not matched to a gene. The CDR3 runs to 15 residues. The CDR3 nucleotides are TGTGCCAGCTCACCTACCGGGACAGTCTCCTACGAGCAGTACTTC. Its translation: CASSPTGTVSYEQYF.

This clone was seen a single time. The chain couples TRBV6-1 to TRBJ2-5; D gene ambiguous. CDR3 length: 12 residues. From germline, CDR1 is MNHNS and CDR2 SASEGT. V was shortened by 2 bases and J by 4 bases, with 5 bases between the two germline ends. The CDR3 DNA reads TGTGCCAGCAGTGAATGGGTAGAGACCCAGTACTTC. It yields the protein CASSEWVETQYF.

The chain has TRBV3-1 (or the pseudogene TRBV3-2) and TRBJ2-1; 9 positions match TRBD2. Losses at the gene ends were 0 bases for V and 5 bases for J; bases not matched to a gene: 8. CDR1 is LGHDT, CDR2 YNNKEL, per germline (reference sequence). The CDR3 is 17 residues long. CDR3 amino acids: CASSQEWREGPDNEQFF. The DNA for the CDR3 is TGTGCCAGCAGCCAAGAATGGCGGGAGGGCCCAGACAATGAGCAGTTCTTC.

The chain combines TRBV19 with TRBJ1-4; the match to TRBD1 covers 7 bases. The length of the CDR3 is 13 residues. Unmatched junction bases numbered 4, after V lost 6 bases and J lost 6 bases. Per germline, CDR1 LNHDA and CDR2 SQIVND (reference sequence). The CDR3 DNA is TGTGCCAGTAGAAGACAGGGAGATGAAAAACTGTTTTTT. Its protein is CASRRQGDEKLFF.

V and J are TRBV9 and TRBJ2-7; no reliable D call. CDR3 length: 14 residues. Per the germline V gene, CDR1 is SGDLS and CDR2 is YYNGEE. Trimming removed 3 bases at V and 2 bases at J, with 12 bases between. CDR3 residues: CASSEDLSAYEQYF. Here the CDR3 DNA reads TGTGCCAGCAGCGAGGACCTCTCGGCCTACGAGCAGTACTTC.

The rearrangement uses TRBV7-9 and TRBJ2-7, with a weak D call TRBD1 (5 bases). CDR3 length: 12 residues. Germline V gene sequence: CDR1 SEHNR, CDR2 FQNEAQ (reference sequence). V lost 2 bases to trimming and J lost 6 bases, with 8 bases between them. The CDR3 region is CASSLPQGEQYF. The CDR3 DNA sequence: TGTGCCAGCAGCTTACCTCAGGGCGAGCAGTACTTC. Together with reference TRBV7-9 and TRBJ2-7, the CDR3 gives the full variable domain: DTGVSQNPRHKITKRGQNVTFRCDPISEHNRLYWYRQTLGQGPEFLTYFQNEAQLEKSRLLSDRFSAERPKGSFSTLEIQRTEQGDSAMYLCASSLPQGEQYFGPGTRLTVT.

The chain links TRBV6-5 to TRBJ2-5; 8 nucleotides align to TRBD1. Germline V gene data show CDR1 as MNHEY and CDR2 as SVGAGI. This CDR3 has 13 amino acids. With V trimmed by 6 bases and J by 4 bases, 4 bases remained unmatched. Written as DNA, the CDR3 is TGTGCCAGCAGCCCCGACAGGGGAGAGACCCAGTACTTC. It encodes CASSPDRGETQYF.

The gene calls are TRBV9 and TRBJ2-3; tentative D call: TRBD1 (6 bases). This CDR3 contains 16 residues. Per the germline V gene, CDR1 is SGDLS and CDR2 is YYNGEE. V lost 0 bases, J lost 5 bases, and 16 bases lay in between. As DNA, the CDR3 is TGTGCCAGCAGCGTAGTGGGGGCCGGCGACGGAGATACGCAGTATTTT. It codes for CASSVVGAGDGDTQYF.

The gene calls are TRBV20-1 and TRBJ1-1; D gene ambiguous. This CDR3 has 11 amino acids. Looked up from germline, CDR1 is DFQATT and CDR2 is SNEGSKA (reference sequence). The V end lost 3 bases, the J end lost 3 bases, and 5 bases lay between the germline ends. CDR3 protein: CSASWDTEAFF. The CDR3 bases are TGCAGTGCTAGTTGGGACACTGAAGCTTTCTTT.

This rearrangement joins TRBV18 to TRBJ1-1; D unclear. Deletions cut 1 base from V and 5 bases from J, with 11 bases between. CDR3 length: 14 residues. Germline values: CDR1 KGHSH, CDR2 LQKENI. This chain's CDR3 is CASSPLQDLTEAFF. The CDR3 coding sequence is TGTGCCAGCTCACCACTTCAGGATTTGACTGAAGCTTTCTTT.

The rearrangement joins TRBV21-1 to TRBJ1-5. TRBV21-1 is designated a pseudogene. The CDR3 contains 14 residues. CDR3: CASSKGRGGQPQHF. CDR3 nucleotides: TGTGCCAGCAGCAAGGGCCGGGGGGGTCAGCCCCAGCATTTT.

This chain uses TRBV6-1 with TRBJ2-7; 12 bases align to TRBD2. The CDR3 runs to 17 residues. The J segment lost 5 bases and the V segment lost 3 bases, leaving 11 bases of the junction unmatched. Germline-derived CDR1 and CDR2 are MNHNS and SASEGT. CDR3 loop: CASSDPSGRDLGNEQYF. DNA for the CDR3: TGTGCCAGCAGTGATCCTAGCGGGAGGGACCTCGGGAACGAGCAGTACTTC.

The V and J genes are TRBV4-1 and TRBJ1-3; D gene ambiguous. The CDR3 consists of 15 residues. The germline V and J ends were trimmed by 3 bases and 0 bases, with 9 bases remaining between them. Germline-derived CDR1 and CDR2 are MGHRA and YSYEKL. CDR3 coding DNA: TGCGCCAGCAGCCAGAGGACCCACTCTGGAAACACCATATATTTT. Translation: CASSQRTHSGNTIYF.

The V call is TRBV6-5, the J call TRBJ1-4; the D gene is possibly TRBD1 (6 bases). Germline assignment: CDR1 MNHEY and CDR2 SVGAGI. Trimming took 5 bases from V and 3 from J, leaving 10 bases between them. The CDR3 runs 14 residues. This CDR3 is CASSTGTANEKLFF. CDR3 DNA sequence: TGTGCCAGCAGTACAGGGACGGCTAATGAAAAACTGTTTTTT.

The CDR3, as DNA: TGTGCCAGCAGCTCCCAATCGAGACTAGCGGGCACAGATACGCAGTATTTT. It is translated as CASSSQSRLAGTDTQYF. This chain joins TRBV5-4 and TRBJ2-3; TRBD2 aligns across 9 bases. Germline values: CDR1 SGHNT, CDR2 YYREEE (reference sequence). This CDR3 has 17 residues. After removal of 3 bases from V and 1 base from J, the junction contained 9 bases not matched to a gene.

The V gene is TRBV19, the J gene TRBJ2-7; TRBD1 matches 7 bases. The germline V gene has CDR1 LNHDA and CDR2 SQIVND (reference sequence). Trimming removed 3 bases from V and 0 bases from J; junction bases left unmatched: 2. CDR3 size: 14 residues. The CDR3 here is CASSIRDSSYEQYF. The CDR3 DNA reads as TGTGCCAGTAGTATCCGGGACAGCTCCTACGAGCAGTACTTC.

This clone was observed a single time. The rearrangement uses TRBV10-3 and TRBJ1-1; 9 nucleotides agree with TRBD1. The germline V gene encodes CDR1 ENHRY and CDR2 SYGVKD. V gave up 3 bases and J gave up 0 bases; unmatched junction bases: 2. The CDR3 totals 15 residues. CDR3 sequence: CAISDRDRVNTEAFF. The CDR3, as DNA: TGTGCCATCAGTGACCGGGACAGGGTGAACACTGAAGCTTTCTTT.

This clone appeared once. V gene TRBV5-4 combines with J gene TRBJ1-1, with a weak D call TRBD1 (6 bases). V shed 3 bases and J shed 1 base, with 16 bases lying between them. CDR1 SGHNT and CDR2 YYREEE come from the germline V gene (reference sequence). This CDR3 is built from 16 residues. DNA of the CDR3: TGTGCCAGCAGCTCCCCGGGGGCCGAGGGGAACACTGAAGCTTTCTTT. Amino acids: CASSSPGAEGNTEAFF.

The chain combines TRBV25-1 with TRBJ2-7; D is uncertain. This CDR3 is built from 11 residues. Between the trimmed V and J ends, which lost 4 bases and 2 bases, there was a span of 3 bases. Germline CDR1 MGHDK, CDR2 SYGVNS. In DNA form, the CDR3 reads TGTGCCAGCAGTGCCCCCTACGAGCAGTACTTC. Translating gives CASSAPYEQYF.

Only one count was recorded for this clone. J is TRBJ1-1 and V is TRBV2; 10 bases agree with TRBD1. V was pared by 7 bases and J by 3 bases, with 2 bases of the junction left unmatched. This CDR3 region has 13 residues. Per the germline V gene, CDR1 is SNHLY and CDR2 is FYNNEI. CDR3 DNA sequence: TGTGCCAGCAAGGGACAGGGGCACACTGAAGCTTTCTTT. Its protein product is CASKGQGHTEAFF.

The chain carries TRBV5-1 and TRBJ2-7; D not resolved. The CDR3 has 12 amino acids. Between the trimmed V and J ends, which lost 4 bases and 5 bases, there was a span of 10 bases. The germline CDR1 and CDR2 sequences are SGHRS and YFSETQ. The CDR3 bases are TGCGCCAGCAGCACGGACGGCCACGAGCAGTACTTC. This gives the protein CASSTDGHEQYF.